This is a list of T cell receptor beta chains from one sample in a study of blood T cell repertoires in COVID-19. Sequenced by immunoSEQ multiplex PCR; TCRdb stores in-frame clones only, minus some. The table shows more than 150,000 clones, with roughly nine tenths occurring only once. The sample taken for sequencing was peripheral blood. Receptors were obtained from a woman between 65 and 79 years old with acute or convalescent COVID-19. Each CDR3 is given without its conserved first and last residue.

v_call	j_call	cdr3_aa
TRBV11-2	TRBJ2-7	ASSSYCSYEQY
TRBV6-5	TRBJ1-2	ASSRGQGTYGYT
TRBV20-1	TRBJ1-1	SPGGDTEAF
TRBV27	TRBJ1-1	ASSLTGGRRTEAF
TRBV19	TRBJ1-2	ASSPRRTGSNYGYT
TRBV11-2	TRBJ2-7	ASRKGQGSSYEQY
TRBV27	TRBJ1-2	ASSLLARWDLDRASTTNYGYT
TRBV29-1	TRBJ1-2	SAGAGVTYT
TRBV27	TRBJ2-7	ASRMSYGTSGAGEQY
TRBV28	TRBJ2-7	ASSFPGTSGRNEQY
TRBV5-4	TRBJ2-7	ASSLGTSYYEQY
TRBV7-9	TRBJ2-7	ASSFGQSDEQY
TRBV7-2	TRBJ1-4	ASSLAGGAFTTNEKLF
TRBV7-3	TRBJ2-1	ASSLTFGQPDRNEQF
TRBV9	TRBJ2-3	ASSVDLTTDTQY
TRBV4-2	TRBJ1-5	ASSQGQGGQPQH
TRBV6-5	TRBJ2-3	ASSYLAGVADTQY
TRBV27	TRBJ1-4	ASSPRGGPNEKLF
TRBV6-5	TRBJ2-1	ASRHRDRAYNEQF
TRBV27	TRBJ1-6	ATKTGSDSPLH
TRBV10-3	TRBJ2-1	AINRDRAYNEQF
TRBV14	TRBJ2-2	ASSQGTRPGELF
TRBV28	TRBJ2-7	ASSGGQGVREQY
TRBV25-1	TRBJ1-2	ATNQGVYGYT
TRBV9	TRBJ1-1	ASSSRTGGGSSTEAF
TRBV29-1	TRBJ1-3	SAQDRSSGNTIY